The 24 T cell receptor beta chains below all came from one sample that was sequenced in a study of immune evolution from preneoplasia to lung adenocarcinoma (TCRdb year 2021). The library relied on the immunoSEQ multiplex PCR assay. TCRdb's version of the immuneACCESS table is confined to in-frame rearrangements and falls short of the full clone set. An unresolved V gene accounts for under half of the shortfall where checked; the remainder is of unknown origin. The sample records thousands of clones, around 75% of which are singletons. The ten most abundant clones make up about a fifth of the sample. Input material: FFPE adjacent normal lung tissue. These receptors came from a person aged 55 to 79 with lung adenocarcinoma.

The V and J genes are TRBV4-1 and TRBJ1-4, with a tentative D call TRBD1 (5 bases). Trimming took off 6 bases at V and 8 bases at J, with 16 bases between the two ends. The CDR3 contains 14 residues. CDR1 and CDR2 (germline): MGHRA, YSYEKL. DNA of the CDR3: TGCGCCAGCAGTCCTTGGGGGGGGGAGGAAAAACTGTTTTTT. It is translated as CASSPWGGEEKLFF.

The chain couples TRBV5-6 to TRBJ1-5, with D uncertain. V was trimmed by 0 bases and J by 1 base, leaving 5 bases between them. The CDR3 runs to 14 residues. Germline CDR1 SGHDT, CDR2 YYEEEE. Here the CDR3 reads CASSLGRSNQPQHF. CDR3 coding DNA: TGTGCCAGCAGCTTGGGTCGCAGCAATCAGCCCCAGCATTTT. The full variable domain, rest sourced from reference TRBV5-6 and TRBJ1-5, is DAGVTQSPTHLIKTRGQQVTLRCSPKSGHDTVSWYQQALGQGPQFIFQYYEEEERQRGNFPDRFSGHQFPNYSSELNVNALLLGDSALYLCASSLGRSNQPQHFGDGTRLSIL.

CDR3 bases: TGTGCCACCCAATTGACTAGCGGGAACCACGAGCAGTACTTC. The encoded protein is CATQLTSGNHEQYF. The genes are TRBV19 and TRBJ2-7; the match to TRBD2 covers 11 bases. V shed 10 bases, J shed 5 bases, and the junction held 10 bases outside the gene matches. The CDR3 is 14 amino acids. Germline lookup yields CDR1 LNHDA and CDR2 SQIVND (reference sequence).

CDR3 coding DNA: TGCGCCAGCAGCTCAACTCCCGGGACAGGGAATTCACCCCTCCACTTT. This translates into CASSSTPGTGNSPLHF. This rearrangement joins TRBV5-1 to TRBJ1-6, with 9 bases lining up with TRBD1. Germline V lookup: CDR1 SGHRS, CDR2 YFSETQ. Losses at the gene ends were 3 bases for V and 7 bases for J; bases not matched to a gene: 8. The CDR3 runs 16 residues.

The chain is built from TRBV10-3 and TRBJ2-6; D perhaps matches TRBD2 (6 bases). CDR1 is ENHRY, CDR2 SYGVKD, per germline. V was trimmed by 4 bases and J by 4 bases, leaving 8 bases between them. CDR3 length: 14 residues. The CDR3 sequence is CAISVGGGANVLTF. The CDR3 nucleotides are TGTGCCATCAGTGTAGGAGGGGGGGCCAACGTCCTGACTTTC.

This chain connects TRBV27 to TRBJ2-7; D ambiguous. The CDR3 is 14 amino acids. V was shortened by 2 bases and J by 5 bases, with 13 bases between the two germline ends. Germline V CDR1 and CDR2: MNHEY, SMNVEV (reference sequence). The CDR3, as DNA: TGTGCCAGCAGTTTAATAACCTCCGTCGACGAGCAGTACTTC. Translating it yields CASSLITSVDEQYF.

The chain couples TRBV27 to TRBJ2-2; 7 bases align to TRBD1. The CDR3 runs 15 residues. The J segment lost 6 bases and the V segment lost 6 bases, leaving 10 bases of the junction unmatched. In germline, CDR1 is MNHEY, CDR2 SMNVEV (reference sequence). The CDR3 DNA follows: TGTGCCAGCAGACGGGGACAGCCGGCCGCCGGGGAGCTGTTTTTT. It translates to CASRRGQPAAGELFF.

The chain employs TRBV9 and TRBJ1-1, with D hard to call. Germline loops: CDR1 SGDLS, CDR2 YYNGEE. The CDR3 is 13 amino acids. Trimming removed 1 base at V and 6 bases at J, with 10 bases between. The CDR3 DNA is TGTGCCAGCAGCGTAACTGGGTTTGCTGAAGCTTTCTTT. Its protein is CASSVTGFAEAFF.

This rearrangement joins TRBV19 to TRBJ2-2; TRBD1 might be the D (6 bases). The CDR3 contains 15 residues. Trimming removed 4 bases from V and 7 bases from J, with 16 bases in between. Germline V gene sequence: CDR1 LNHDA, CDR2 SQIVND (reference sequence). The DNA of the CDR3 is TGTGCCAGTAGTAAATCTCAGACAGGACGCGGGGAGCTGTTTTTT. Protein sequence: CASSKSQTGRGELFF.

This clone was observed a single time. This sequence joins TRBV7-9 and TRBJ2-7, with 9 positions matching TRBD1. The CDR3 spans 16 residues. V shed 4 bases and J 3 bases; nucleotides not matched to a gene: 10. CDR1 and CDR2 from the germline V gene are SEHNR and FQNEAQ (reference sequence). DNA of the CDR3: TGTGCCAGCAGCTCCATCCTGGGACAGGGATTCTACGAGCAGTACTTC. Amino acids: CASSSILGQGFYEQYF.

This clone was detected only once. The same CDR3 can be traced to other DNA sequences in this sample. The rearrangement uses TRBV6-1 and TRBJ1-3; D unclear. The CDR3 is 14 amino acids. CDR1 is MNHNS, CDR2 SASEGT, per germline. Trimming took 4 bases from V and 0 from J, leaving 7 bases between them. The CDR3 reads CASSVSPSGNTIYF. CDR3 DNA: TGTGCCAGCAGTGTTTCCCCCTCTGGAAACACCATATATTTT.

A single count supports this clone. The chain combines TRBV7-9 with TRBJ2-3, with TRBD2 as a possible D gene (6 bases). V lost 6 bases to trimming and J lost 3 bases, with 10 bases between them. The CDR3 is 13 amino acids. Per the germline V gene, CDR1 is SEHNR and CDR2 is FQNEAQ (reference sequence). CDR3 in DNA: TGTGCCAGCAGATTTGGAGGGACAGATACGCAGTATTTT. Translated: CASRFGGTDTQYF.

The V and J genes are TRBV30 and TRBJ1-5, with D perhaps matching TRBD1 (5 bases). The CDR3 is 14 residues long. The V end was cut by 3 bases, the J end by 3 bases, with 12 bases between. Germline CDR1 reads GTSNPN; CDR2 reads SVGIG (reference sequence). The CDR3 nucleotides read TGTGCCTGGAGCAGGGTCGGGGACAATCAGCCCCAGCATTTT. It encodes CAWSRVGDNQPQHF.

This clone was counted once. The genes are TRBV9 and TRBJ1-6; maybe TRBD1 (5 bases). Germline CDR1 SGDLS, CDR2 YYNGEE. Deletions cut 3 bases from V and 9 bases from J, with 16 bases between. This CDR3 comprises 15 residues. The CDR3 bases are TGTGCCAGCAGCGCGGGGCGAGAAGGTGGTTCACCCCTCCACTTT. Its protein product is CASSAGREGGSPLHF.

DNA for the CDR3: TGTGCCAGCAGCGTAGCCCGGGAGAACTATGGCTACACCTTC. Protein sequence: CASSVARENYGYTF. The J gene is TRBJ1-2, the V gene TRBV9; D gene unclear. V dropped 0 bases and J dropped 2 bases, with 8 bases sitting between them. The length of the CDR3 is 14 residues. Germline CDR1 and CDR2: SGDLS and YYNGEE.

The rearrangement uses TRBV7-9 and TRBJ1-1; D is perhaps TRBD1 (5 bases). The ends were cut back, 5 bases at V and 11 bases at J, with 12 bases in the middle. The CDR3 has 11 amino acids. Germline assignment: CDR1 SEHNR and CDR2 FQNEAQ (reference sequence). This CDR3 reads CASSRGDVAFF. The CDR3 DNA reads TGTGCCAGCAGCCGAGGGGACGTGGCTTTCTTT. Filled out from reference TRBV7-9 and TRBJ1-1, the complete variable domain reads DTGVSQNPRHKITKRGQNVTFRCDPISEHNRLYWYRQTLGQGPEFLTYFQNEAQLEKSRLLSDRFSAERPKGSFSTLEIQRTEQGDSAMYLCASSRGDVAFFGQGTRLTVV.

V usage is TRBV11-3 and J usage is TRBJ2-1; D possibly corresponds to TRBD1 (5 bases). CDR1 SGHNT and CDR2 YENEEA come from the germline V gene. Trimming shortened V by 6 bases and J by 0 bases, and 12 bases separated the two germline ends. The CDR3 is 15 amino acids. Here the CDR3 reads CASSSGSSSYNEQFF. The DNA of the CDR3 is TGTGCCAGCAGTTCAGGGTCTAGCTCCTACAATGAGCAGTTCTTC. Combining the CDR3 with reference TRBV11-3 and TRBJ2-1 gives the whole variable domain EAGVVQSPRYKIIEKKQPVAFWCNPISGHNTLYWYLQNLGQGPELLIRYENEEAVDDSQLPKDRFSAERLKGVDSTLKIQPAELGDSAVYLCASSSGSSSYNEQFFGPGTRLTVL.

This clone was picked up one time. The CDR3 nucleotides are TGTGCCAGCAGCTTAGGGACTGGGATCCATTCACCCCTCCACTTT. Translation gives CASSLGTGIHSPLHF. This sequence joins TRBV11-2 and TRBJ1-6; the D is unclear. The germline V and J ends were trimmed by 1 base and 8 bases, with 12 bases remaining between them. The CDR3 loop spans 15 amino acids. The V gene's germline CDR1 is SGHAT and CDR2 FQNNGV.

The rearrangement links TRBV30 to TRBJ1-5, with D hard to call. Germline assignment: CDR1 GTSNPN and CDR2 SVGIG (reference sequence). V was clipped by 2 bases and J by 5 bases, with 13 bases between them. The CDR3 runs to 14 residues. CDR3 nucleotides: TGTGCCTGGAGTTTTAGCAGCGGAGATCAGCCCCAGCATTTT. Residues: CAWSFSSGDQPQHF.

The chain uses TRBV19 and TRBJ1-5; 11 bases align to TRBD1. Per germline, CDR1 LNHDA and CDR2 SQIVND (reference sequence). The CDR3 loop spans 16 amino acids. V gave up 6 bases and J gave up 5 bases; unmatched junction bases: 9. The CDR3 sequence: CASRDWTGGFDQPQHF. CDR3 bases: TGTGCCAGTAGGGATTGGACAGGGGGCTTCGATCAGCCCCAGCATTTT.

By sample fraction, this clone is medium-sized. The chain recombines TRBV19 with TRBJ2-3; possibly TRBD1 for D (5 bases). Deletions cut 4 bases from V and 0 bases from J, with 14 bases between. This CDR3 has 16 amino acids. Germline loops: CDR1 LNHDA, CDR2 SQIVND (reference sequence). The chain's CDR3 is CASSKGMLPSTDTQYF. CDR3 nucleotides: TGTGCCAGTAGTAAGGGGATGCTCCCTAGCACAGATACGCAGTATTTT.

The J gene is TRBJ1-4, the V gene TRBV15, with 7 bases aligning to TRBD1. The J segment lost 8 bases and the V segment lost 1 base, leaving 4 bases of the junction unmatched. Germline assignment: CDR1 LNHNV and CDR2 YYDKDF (reference sequence). The CDR3 sequence is 14 residues long. DNA for the CDR3: TGTGCCACCAGCAGAGCCACAGGGGAAGAAAAACTGTTTTTT. Protein sequence: CATSRATGEEKLFF.

The chain has TRBV5-6 and TRBJ1-1; D call uncertain. The germline gives CDR1 SGHDT, CDR2 YYEEEE. V dropped 0 bases and J dropped 0 bases, with 12 bases sitting between them. The CDR3 is 16 amino acids. The DNA of the CDR3 is TGTGCCAGCAGCTTGGCCCCAAGTGCGGTGAACACTGAAGCTTTCTTT. Translation gives CASSLAPSAVNTEAFF. The entire variable domain, with the rest obtained from reference TRBV5-6 and TRBJ1-1, is as follows: DAGVTQSPTHLIKTRGQQVTLRCSPKSGHDTVSWYQQALGQGPQFIFQYYEEEERQRGNFPDRFSGHQFPNYSSELNVNALLLGDSALYLCASSLAPSAVNTEAFFGQGTRLTVV.

This chain connects TRBV7-2 to TRBJ2-7; 7 nucleotides match TRBD1. The length of the CDR3 is 16 residues. Trimming at V came to 1 base and at J to 6 bases, leaving 12 bases not matched to a gene. Per the germline V gene, CDR1 is SGHTA and CDR2 is FQGNSA. CDR3 amino acids: CASSLVSTGMMGEQYF. For the CDR3, the DNA is TGTGCCAGCAGCTTAGTATCGACAGGGATGATGGGCGAGCAGTACTTC.